The clone carrying this T cell receptor (beta chain) showed up many times. Its antigen is not identified. The CDR3 runs to 15 residues. Trimming cost V 3 bases and J 0 bases, with 9 bases left between them. These data are taken from a study of T cells in Graves' hyperthyroidism and ophthalmopathy. It was RNA transcripts that yielded the amplified TCR beta CDR3 regions. HTBI primers were used for first-round RT-PCR of the TCR CDR3. Each CDR3 protein gets one entry after TCRdb re-called the multiplex PCR reads with MiXCR. The profile shows some 400,000 distinct CDR3 sequences, approximately 19% of them singletons. The study, taken as a whole, reports: The majority of expanded thyroid clonotypes above 0.001 also appeared in blood.

The chain employs TRBV12-3 or TRBV12-4 and TRBJ2-4, with no clear D. Source material: blood. The clonotype comes from a woman in her late teens or twenties with Graves' hyperthyroidism. The CDR3 is CASSFGRLAKNIQYF. CDR3 in DNA: TGTGCCAGCAGTTTTGGGCGTTTAGCCAAAAACATTCAGTACTTC.